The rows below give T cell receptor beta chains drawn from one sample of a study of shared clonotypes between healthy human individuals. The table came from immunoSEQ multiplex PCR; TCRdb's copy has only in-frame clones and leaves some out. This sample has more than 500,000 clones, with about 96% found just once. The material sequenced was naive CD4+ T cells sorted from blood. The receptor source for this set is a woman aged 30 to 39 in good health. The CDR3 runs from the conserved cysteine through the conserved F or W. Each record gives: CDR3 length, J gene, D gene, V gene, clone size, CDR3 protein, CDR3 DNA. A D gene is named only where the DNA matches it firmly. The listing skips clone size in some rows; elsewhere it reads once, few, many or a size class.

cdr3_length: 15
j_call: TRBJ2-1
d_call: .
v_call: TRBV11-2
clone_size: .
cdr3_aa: CASRFFGRSYNEQFF
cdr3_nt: TGTGCCAGCCGCTTTTTTGGACGCTCCTACAATGAGCAGTTCTTC

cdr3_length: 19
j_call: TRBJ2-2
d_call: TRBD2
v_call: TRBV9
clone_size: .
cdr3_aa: CASSRSGEREGRRTGELFF
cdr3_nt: TGTGCCAGCAGCAGATCAGGAGAGCGGGAGGGCCGGAGGACCGGGGAGCTGTTTTTT

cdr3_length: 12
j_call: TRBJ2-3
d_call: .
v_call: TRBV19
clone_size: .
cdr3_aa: CASSAGPDTQYF
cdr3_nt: TGTGCCAGTAGTGCGGGGCCAGATACGCAGTATTTT

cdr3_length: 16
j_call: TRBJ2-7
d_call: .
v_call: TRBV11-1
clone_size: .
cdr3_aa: CASSYTKGTPAYEQYF
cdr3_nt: TGTGCCAGCAGCTATACTAAAGGGACTCCCGCCTACGAGCAGTACTTC

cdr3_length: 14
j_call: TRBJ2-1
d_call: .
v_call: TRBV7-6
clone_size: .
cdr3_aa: CASSSVSRGNEQFF
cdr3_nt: TGTGCCAGCAGTTCGGTATCGCGGGGCAATGAGCAGTTCTTC

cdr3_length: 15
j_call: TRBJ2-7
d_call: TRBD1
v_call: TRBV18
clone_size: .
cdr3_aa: CASSLSGTGSYEQYF
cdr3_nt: TGTGCCAGCTCACTTTCCGGGACAGGGAGTTACGAGCAGTACTTC

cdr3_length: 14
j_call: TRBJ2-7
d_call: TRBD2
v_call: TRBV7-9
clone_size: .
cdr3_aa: CASNPGAGVTEQYF
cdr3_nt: TGTGCCAGCAACCCGGGAGCGGGGGTCACCGAGCAGTACTTC

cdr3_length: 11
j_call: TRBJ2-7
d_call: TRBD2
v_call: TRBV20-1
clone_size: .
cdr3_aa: CSARVAGEQYF
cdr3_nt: TGCAGTGCTAGAGTTGCGGGAGAACAGTACTTC

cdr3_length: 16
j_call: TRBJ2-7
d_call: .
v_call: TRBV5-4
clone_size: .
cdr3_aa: CASSLFAAGASYEQYF
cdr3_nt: TGTGCCAGCAGCTTGTTTGCTGCGGGGGCCTCCTACGAGCAGTACTTC

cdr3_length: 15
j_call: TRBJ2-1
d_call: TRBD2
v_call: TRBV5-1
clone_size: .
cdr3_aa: CASSRPSGVYNEQFF
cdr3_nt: TGCGCCAGCAGCCGCCCTAGCGGGGTCTACAATGAGCAGTTCTTC

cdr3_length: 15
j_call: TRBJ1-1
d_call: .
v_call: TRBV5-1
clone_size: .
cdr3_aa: CASSLSVNQNTEAFF
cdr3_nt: TGCGCCAGCAGCTTGTCTGTCAACCAGAACACTGAAGCTTTCTTT

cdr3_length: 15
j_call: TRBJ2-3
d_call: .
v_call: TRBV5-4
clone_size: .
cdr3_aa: CASSPSSARSDTQYF
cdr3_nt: TGTGCCAGCAGCCCATCATCGGCCCGGTCAGATACGCAGTATTTT

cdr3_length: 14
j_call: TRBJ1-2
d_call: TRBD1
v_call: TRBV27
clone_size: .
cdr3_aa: CASSADRANYGYTF
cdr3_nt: TGTGCCAGCAGTGCGGACAGGGCCAACTATGGCTACACCTTC

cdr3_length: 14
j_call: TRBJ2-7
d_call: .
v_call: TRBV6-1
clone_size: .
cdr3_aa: CASTGQGNTYEQYF
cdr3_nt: TGTGCCAGCACTGGGCAGGGAAACACCTACGAGCAGTACTTC

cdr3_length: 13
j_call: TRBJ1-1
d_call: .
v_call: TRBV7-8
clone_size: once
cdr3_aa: CASSLAPGTEAFF
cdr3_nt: TGTGCCAGCAGCTTAGCGCCAGGTACTGAAGCTTTCTTT